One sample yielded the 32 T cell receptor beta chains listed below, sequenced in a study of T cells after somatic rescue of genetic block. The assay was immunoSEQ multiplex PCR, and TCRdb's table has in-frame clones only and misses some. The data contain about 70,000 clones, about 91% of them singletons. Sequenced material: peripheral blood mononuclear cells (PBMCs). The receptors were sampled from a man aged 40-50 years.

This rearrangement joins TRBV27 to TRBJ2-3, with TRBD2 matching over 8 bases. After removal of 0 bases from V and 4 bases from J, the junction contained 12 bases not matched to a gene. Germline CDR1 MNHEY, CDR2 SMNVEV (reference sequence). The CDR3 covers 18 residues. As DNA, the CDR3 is TGTGCCAGCAGTTTATCCGGGGTCGGACTAGCCGCTTCAGATACGCAGTATTTT. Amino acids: CASSLSGVGLAASDTQYF.

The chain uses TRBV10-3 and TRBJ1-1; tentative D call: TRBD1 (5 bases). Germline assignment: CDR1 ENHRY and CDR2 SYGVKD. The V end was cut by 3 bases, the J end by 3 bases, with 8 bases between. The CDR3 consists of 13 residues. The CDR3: CAISDRGDTEAFF. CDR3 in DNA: TGTGCCATCAGTGATAGGGGCGACACTGAAGCTTTCTTT.

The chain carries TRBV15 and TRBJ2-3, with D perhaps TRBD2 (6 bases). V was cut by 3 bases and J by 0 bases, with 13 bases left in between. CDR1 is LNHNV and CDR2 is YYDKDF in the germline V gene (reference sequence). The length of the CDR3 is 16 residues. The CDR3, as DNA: TGTGCCACCAGCAGGGGGGGACGGTTTAGCACAGATACGCAGTATTTT. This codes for CATSRGGRFSTDTQYF. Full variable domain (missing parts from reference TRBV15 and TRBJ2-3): DAMVIQNPRYQVTQFGKPVTLSCSQTLNHNVMYWYQQKSSQAPKLLFHYYDKDFNNEADTPDNFQSRRPNTSFCFLDIRSPGLGDTAMYLCATSRGGRFSTDTQYFGPGTRLTVL.

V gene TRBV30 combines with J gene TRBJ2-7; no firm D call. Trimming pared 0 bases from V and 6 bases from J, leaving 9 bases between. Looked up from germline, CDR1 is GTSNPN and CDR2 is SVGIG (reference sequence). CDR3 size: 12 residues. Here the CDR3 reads CAWSVLTGEQYF. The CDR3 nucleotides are TGTGCCTGGAGTGTATTGACGGGCGAGCAGTACTTC.

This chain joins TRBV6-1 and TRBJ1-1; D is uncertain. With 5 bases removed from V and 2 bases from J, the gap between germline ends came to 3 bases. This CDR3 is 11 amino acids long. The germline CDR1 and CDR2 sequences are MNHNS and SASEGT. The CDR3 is CASSHNTEAFF. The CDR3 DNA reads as TGTGCCAGCAGTCACAACACTGAAGCTTTCTTT.

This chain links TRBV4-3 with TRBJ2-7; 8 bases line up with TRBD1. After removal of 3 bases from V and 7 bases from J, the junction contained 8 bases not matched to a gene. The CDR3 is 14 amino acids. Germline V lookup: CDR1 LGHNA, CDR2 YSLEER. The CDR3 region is CASSHRDRSGEQYF. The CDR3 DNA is TGCGCCAGCAGCCACCGGGACAGGTCGGGGGAGCAGTACTTC.

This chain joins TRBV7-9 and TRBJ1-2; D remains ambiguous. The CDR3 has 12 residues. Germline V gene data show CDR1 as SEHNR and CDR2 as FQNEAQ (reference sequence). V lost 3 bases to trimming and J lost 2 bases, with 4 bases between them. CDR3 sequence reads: CASSFTNYGYTF. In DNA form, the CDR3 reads TGTGCCAGCAGCTTCACCAACTATGGCTACACCTTC.

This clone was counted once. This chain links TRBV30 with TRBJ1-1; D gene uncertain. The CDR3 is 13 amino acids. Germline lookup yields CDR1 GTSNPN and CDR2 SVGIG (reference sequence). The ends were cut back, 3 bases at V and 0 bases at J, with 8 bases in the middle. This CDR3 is CAWSPTVNTEAFF. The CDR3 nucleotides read TGTGCCTGGAGCCCAACAGTGAACACTGAAGCTTTCTTT.

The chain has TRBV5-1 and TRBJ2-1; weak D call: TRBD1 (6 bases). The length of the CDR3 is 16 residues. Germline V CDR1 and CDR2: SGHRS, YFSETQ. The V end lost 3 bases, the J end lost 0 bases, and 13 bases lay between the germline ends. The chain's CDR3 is CASSYPQGTSYNEQFF. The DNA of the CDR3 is TGCGCCAGCAGCTACCCCCAGGGGACCTCCTACAATGAGCAGTTCTTC.

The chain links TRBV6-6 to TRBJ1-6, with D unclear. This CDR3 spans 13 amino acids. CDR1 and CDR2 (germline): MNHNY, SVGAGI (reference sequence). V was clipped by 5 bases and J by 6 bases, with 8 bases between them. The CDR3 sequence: CASSPEVNSPLHF. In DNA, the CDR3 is TGTGCCAGCAGTCCAGAGGTTAATTCACCCCTCCACTTT.

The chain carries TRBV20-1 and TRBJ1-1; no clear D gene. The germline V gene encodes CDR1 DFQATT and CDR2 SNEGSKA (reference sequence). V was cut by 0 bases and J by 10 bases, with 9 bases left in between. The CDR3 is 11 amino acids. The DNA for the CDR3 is TGCAGTGCTAGAGATTCCCGAGGAGCTTTCTTT. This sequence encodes CSARDSRGAFF.

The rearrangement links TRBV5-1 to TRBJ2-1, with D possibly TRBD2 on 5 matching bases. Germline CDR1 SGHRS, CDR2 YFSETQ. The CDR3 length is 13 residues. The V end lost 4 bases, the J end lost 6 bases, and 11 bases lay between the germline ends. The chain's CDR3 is CASSAGLSNEQFF. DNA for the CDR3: TGCGCCAGCAGCGCGGGCCTATCCAATGAGCAGTTCTTC.

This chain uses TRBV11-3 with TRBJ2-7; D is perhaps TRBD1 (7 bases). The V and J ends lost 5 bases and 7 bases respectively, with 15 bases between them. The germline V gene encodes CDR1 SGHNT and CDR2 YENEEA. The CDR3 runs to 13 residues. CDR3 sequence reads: CASSRGGTAEQYF. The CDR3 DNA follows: TGTGCCAGCAGCCGAGGCGGGACAGCTGAGCAGTACTTC.

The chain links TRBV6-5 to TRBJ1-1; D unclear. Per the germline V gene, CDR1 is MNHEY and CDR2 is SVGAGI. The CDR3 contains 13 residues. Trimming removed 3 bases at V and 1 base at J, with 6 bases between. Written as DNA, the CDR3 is TGTGCCAGCAGTTATTGGGGGAACACTGAAGCTTTCTTT. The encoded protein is CASSYWGNTEAFF.

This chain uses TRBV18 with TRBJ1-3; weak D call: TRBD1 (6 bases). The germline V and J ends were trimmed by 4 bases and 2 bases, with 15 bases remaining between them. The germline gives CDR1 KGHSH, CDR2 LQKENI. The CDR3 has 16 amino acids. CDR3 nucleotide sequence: TGTGCCAGCTCACTACAGGGTCATGGGACTGGAAACACCATATATTTT. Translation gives CASSLQGHGTGNTIYF.

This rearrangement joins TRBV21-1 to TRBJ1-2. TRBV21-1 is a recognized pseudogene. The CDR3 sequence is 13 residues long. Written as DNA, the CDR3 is TGTGCCAGCAGCAAAAAAGGCCACCAAAGCTACACCTTC. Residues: CASSKKGHQSYTF.

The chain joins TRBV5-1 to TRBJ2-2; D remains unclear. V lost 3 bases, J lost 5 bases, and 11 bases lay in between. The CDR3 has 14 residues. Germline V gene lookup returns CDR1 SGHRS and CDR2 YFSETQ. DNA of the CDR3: TGCGCCAGCAGCTCGCGCCCTGAGACCGGGGAGCTGTTTTTT. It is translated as CASSSRPETGELFF.

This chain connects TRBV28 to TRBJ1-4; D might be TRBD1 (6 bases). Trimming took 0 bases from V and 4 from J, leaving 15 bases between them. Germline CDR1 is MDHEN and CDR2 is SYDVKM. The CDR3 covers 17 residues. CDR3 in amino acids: CASSLWGSAGVNEKLFF. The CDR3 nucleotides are TGTGCCAGCAGTTTATGGGGATCGGCAGGGGTTAATGAAAAACTGTTTTTT.

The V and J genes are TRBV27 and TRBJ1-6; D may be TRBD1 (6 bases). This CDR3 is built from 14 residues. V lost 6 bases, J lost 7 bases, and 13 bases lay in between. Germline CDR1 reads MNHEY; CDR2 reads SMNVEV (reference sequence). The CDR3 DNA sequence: TGTGCCAGCAGACACCCAGGGGAGAATTCACCCCTCCACTTT. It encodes CASRHPGENSPLHF.

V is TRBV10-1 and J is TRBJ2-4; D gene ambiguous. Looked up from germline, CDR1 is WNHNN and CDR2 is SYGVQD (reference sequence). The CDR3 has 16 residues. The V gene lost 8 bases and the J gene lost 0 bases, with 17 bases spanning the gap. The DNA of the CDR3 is TGCGCCAGCCTAACCCGGGTCGAAGGAGCCAAAAACATTCAGTACTTC. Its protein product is CASLTRVEGAKNIQYF.

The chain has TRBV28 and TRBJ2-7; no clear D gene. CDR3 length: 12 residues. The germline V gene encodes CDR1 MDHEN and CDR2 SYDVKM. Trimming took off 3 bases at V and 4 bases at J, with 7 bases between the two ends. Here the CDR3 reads CASSLAKYEQYF. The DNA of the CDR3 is TGTGCCAGCAGTTTGGCGAAATACGAGCAGTACTTC.

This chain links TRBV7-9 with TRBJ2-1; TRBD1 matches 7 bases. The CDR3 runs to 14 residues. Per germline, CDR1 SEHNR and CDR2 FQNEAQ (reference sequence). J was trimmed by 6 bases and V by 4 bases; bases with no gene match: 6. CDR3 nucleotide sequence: TGTGCCAGCAGCTCACAGGGGTGGAGCAATGAGCAGTTCTTC. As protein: CASSSQGWSNEQFF. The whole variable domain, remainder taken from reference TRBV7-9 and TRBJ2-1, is DTGVSQNPRHKITKRGQNVTFRCDPISEHNRLYWYRQTLGQGPEFLTYFQNEAQLEKSRLLSDRFSAERPKGSFSTLEIQRTEQGDSAMYLCASSSQGWSNEQFFGPGTRLTVL.

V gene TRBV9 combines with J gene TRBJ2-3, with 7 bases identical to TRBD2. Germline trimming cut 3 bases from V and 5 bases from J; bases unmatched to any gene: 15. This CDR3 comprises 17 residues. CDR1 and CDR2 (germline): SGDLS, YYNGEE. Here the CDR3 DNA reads TGTGCCAGCAGCGCTCGAGAGAGGCGGGAGTGGGGAGATACGCAGTATTTT. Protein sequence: CASSARERREWGDTQYF.

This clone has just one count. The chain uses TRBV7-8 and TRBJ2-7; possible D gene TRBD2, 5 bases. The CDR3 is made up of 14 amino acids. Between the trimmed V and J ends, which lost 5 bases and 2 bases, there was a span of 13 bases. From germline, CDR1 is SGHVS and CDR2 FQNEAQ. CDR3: CASSPSPGTYEQYF. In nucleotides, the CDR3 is TGTGCCAGCAGCCCCAGCCCCGGGACCTACGAGCAGTACTTC.

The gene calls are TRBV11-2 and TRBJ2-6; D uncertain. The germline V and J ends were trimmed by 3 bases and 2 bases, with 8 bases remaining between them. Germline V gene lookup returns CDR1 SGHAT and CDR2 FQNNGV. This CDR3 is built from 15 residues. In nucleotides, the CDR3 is TGTGCCAGCAGCTTGGTAGGGACTGGGGCCAACGTCCTGACTTTC. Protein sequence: CASSLVGTGANVLTF.

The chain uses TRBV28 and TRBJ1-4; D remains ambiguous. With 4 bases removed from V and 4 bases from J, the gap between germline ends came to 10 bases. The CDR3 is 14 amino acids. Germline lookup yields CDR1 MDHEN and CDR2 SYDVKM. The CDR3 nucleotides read TGTGCCAGCAGTTCCCGACCAAGTAATGAAAAACTGTTTTTT. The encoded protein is CASSSRPSNEKLFF.

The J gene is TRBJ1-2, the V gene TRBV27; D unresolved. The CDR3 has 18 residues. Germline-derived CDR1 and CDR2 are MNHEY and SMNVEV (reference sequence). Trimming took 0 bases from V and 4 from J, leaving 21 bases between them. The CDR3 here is CASSLSRSSVGYGYGYTF. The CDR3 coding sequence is TGTGCCAGCAGTTTATCACGGAGCTCCGTGGGGTACGGCTATGGCTACACCTTC.

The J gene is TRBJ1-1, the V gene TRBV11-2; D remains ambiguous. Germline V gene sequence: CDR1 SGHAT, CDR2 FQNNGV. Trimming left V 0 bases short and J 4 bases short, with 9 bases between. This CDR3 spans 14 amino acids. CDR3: CASSLDRYGTEAFF. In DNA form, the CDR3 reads TGTGCCAGCAGCTTAGACAGGTACGGCACTGAAGCTTTCTTT.

DNA for the CDR3: TGCGCCAGCAGCTCTCGGGGGATACACAATGAGCAGTTCTTC. It yields the protein CASSSRGIHNEQFF. V and J are TRBV5-1 and TRBJ2-1, with D perhaps TRBD2 (6 bases). The V end was cut by 3 bases, the J end by 5 bases, with 12 bases between. The CDR3 is made up of 14 amino acids. The germline V gene has CDR1 SGHRS and CDR2 YFSETQ. The whole variable domain, remainder taken from reference TRBV5-1 and TRBJ2-1, is KAGVTQTPRYLIKTRGQQVTLSCSPISGHRSVSWYQQTPGQGLQFLFEYFSETQRNKGNFPGRFSGRQFSNSRSEMNVSTLELGDSALYLCASSSRGIHNEQFFGPGTRLTVL.

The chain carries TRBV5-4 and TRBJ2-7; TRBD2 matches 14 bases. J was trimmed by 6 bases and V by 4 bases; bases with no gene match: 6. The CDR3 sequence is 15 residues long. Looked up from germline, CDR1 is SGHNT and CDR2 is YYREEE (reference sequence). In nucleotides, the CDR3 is TGTGCCAGCAGCGTTAAGACTAGCGGGGGGGCCGAGCAGTACTTC. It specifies CASSVKTSGGAEQYF.

CDR3 in amino acids: CAISELAPSTDTQYF. The CDR3 DNA follows: TGTGCCATCAGTGAGCTAGCCCCTAGCACAGATACGCAGTATTTT. The chain uses TRBV10-3 and TRBJ2-3; a possible D gene is TRBD2 (5 bases). The CDR3 sequence is 15 residues long. Between the trimmed V and J ends, which lost 2 bases and 0 bases, there was a span of 9 bases. Germline V CDR1 and CDR2: ENHRY, SYGVKD.

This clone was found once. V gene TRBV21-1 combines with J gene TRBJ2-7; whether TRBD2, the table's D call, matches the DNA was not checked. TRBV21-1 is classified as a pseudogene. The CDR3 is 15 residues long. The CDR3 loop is CASSKLLYIPDEQYF. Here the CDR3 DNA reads TGTGCCAGCAGCAAACTACTATATATTCCCGACGAGCAGTACTTC.